The source of this T cell receptor beta chain is a study of long-term antiretroviral therapy in people with HIV. This CDR3 is 16 amino acids long. V was shortened by 2 bases and J by 4 bases, with 17 bases between the two germline ends. Germline CDR1 and CDR2: MDHEN and SYDVKM. Notes on the study in general: HIV repertoires had narrower CDR3 length ranges than controls. Relative to transplant donor controls, diversity remained lower despite increasing after ART.

None of the participants with HIV were treated outside the United States. To note about this clone: Its antigen is still unknown.

Researchers report immunoSEQ v3.0 was run at survey level. The repertoire was sequenced with immunoSEQ multiplex PCR; TCRdb's copy has only in-frame clones and lacks some. The sample lists tens of thousands of clones, approximately 80% seen once, with more than 10% in the top ten. The gene calls are TRBV28 and TRBJ1-1; TRBD1 might be the D (6 bases). This TCR came from a man in his forties with HIV. The starting material was unsorted PBMCs, obtained 0.1 years before starting antiretroviral therapy. The CDR3 here is CASSLGGTRRGTEAFF. CDR3 DNA sequence: TGTGCCAGCAGTTTAGGCGGGACACGGCGGGGCACTGAAGCTTTCTTT.